A single T cell receptor beta chain is shown here with its context. No antigen is known for it. The sample is drawn from a study of tumor-infiltrating lymphocytes in localized non-small cell lung cancer. On the study more broadly: Several tumor histologies, both smoking statuses, and some post-neoadjuvant chemotherapy samples were included. Tumor tissue and non-adjacent uninvolved lung came from each patient.

Repertoires were generated with immunoSEQ multiplex PCR, while TCRdb's copy carries only in-frame clones and drops some. Of about 1,700 clones in the sample, around 37% were seen once. Germline values: CDR1 MNHEY, CDR2 SVGAGI. V lost 2 bases to trimming and J lost 6 bases, with 5 bases between them. The CDR3 spans 11 residues. Study conclusions and caveats: Not all patients were TCR sequenced, owing to tissue quantity. Compared with uninvolved lung, tumors showed higher T cell infiltration by TCRbeta sequencing.

This receptor was identified in a human donor with non-small cell lung cancer. V gene TRBV6-5 combines with J gene TRBJ2-7; TRBD1 is a possible D gene (5 bases). Sequenced material: uninvolved lung tissue not adjacent to the tumor. The CDR3 region has the DNA TGTGCCAGCAGTTACGGGGCCGAGCAGTACTTC. It yields the protein CASSYGAEQYF.